What follows are 28 T cell receptor beta chains derived from one specimen sequenced in a study of cytomegalovirus exposure and HLA in healthy donors. In the PCR, 60 Vbeta and 13 Jbeta primers were used. TCRdb keeps only in-frame clones here, not all; method: immunoSEQ multiplex PCR. The sample holds about 91,000 clones, around nine tenths seen once. Specimen: PBMCs. Source of these receptors: a man in his thirties or forties in good health and CMV-seropositive.

As for this clone: A read error may produce the germline difference seen at one junction end. The chain is built from TRBV27 and TRBJ2-1; 9 bases line up with TRBD2. Looked up from germline, CDR1 is MNHEY and CDR2 is SMNVEV (reference sequence). CDR3 size: 11 residues. For the CDR3, the DNA is TGTGCCAGCAGTTCACCGGGACTAGCCGTCTTC. It encodes CASSSPGLAVF.

V is TRBV7-6 and J is TRBJ2-7; D is perhaps TRBD2 (6 bases). V was cut by 4 bases and J by 2 bases, with 24 bases left in between. CDR1 is SGHVS, CDR2 FNYEAQ, per germline. This CDR3 has 18 amino acids. This CDR3 reads CASSYPFLIPGEAYEQYF. The CDR3 DNA sequence: TGTGCCAGCAGCTACCCCTTTCTAATTCCGGGAGAAGCCTACGAGCAGTACTTC.

The rearrangement uses TRBV29-1 and TRBJ2-1, with no clear D. Per the germline V gene, CDR1 is SQVTM and CDR2 is ANQGSEA. Trimming left V 5 bases short and J 7 bases short, with 15 bases between. The CDR3 consists of 13 residues. The CDR3 sequence is CSVRLNIENEQFF. The CDR3 nucleotides are TGCAGCGTTCGACTCAATATCGAAAATGAGCAGTTCTTC.

The chain carries TRBV25-1 and TRBJ2-1; D is undetermined. V was pared by 6 bases and J by 0 bases, with 18 bases between. This CDR3 comprises 17 residues. CDR1 and CDR2 from the germline V gene are MGHDK and SYGVNS. The DNA for the CDR3 is TGTGCCAGCAGCCCCCGGGTAGGAATTAGCTCCTACAATGAGCAGTTCTTC. Protein sequence: CASSPRVGISSYNEQFF.

This rearrangement joins TRBV30 to TRBJ2-7; D is undetermined. With 1 base removed from V and 3 bases from J, the gap between germline ends came to 7 bases. Germline CDR1 is GTSNPN and CDR2 is SVGIG (reference sequence). The CDR3 consists of 12 residues. The CDR3 protein is CAWSATGYEQYF. The DNA of the CDR3 is TGTGCCTGGAGTGCAACGGGCTACGAGCAGTACTTC.

The chain has TRBV9 and TRBJ2-1; possible D gene TRBD1, 5 bases. CDR3 length: 15 residues. Germline V gene sequence: CDR1 SGDLS, CDR2 YYNGEE. The V gene lost 1 base and the J gene lost 7 bases, with 15 bases spanning the gap. The CDR3 nucleotides read TGTGCCAGCAGCGTAACAACAGGAGTAAGAAATGAGCAGTTCTTC. Encoded protein: CASSVTTGVRNEQFF.

The chain is built from TRBV2 and TRBJ2-4; D perhaps matches TRBD1 (5 bases). The CDR3 sequence is 14 residues long. The V end was cut by 7 bases, the J end by 4 bases, with 14 bases between. Germline assignment: CDR1 SNHLY and CDR2 FYNNEI. The CDR3 is CASKGLGAKNIQYF. The CDR3 DNA sequence: TGTGCCAGCAAGGGGCTAGGAGCGAAAAACATTCAGTACTTC. Variable domain in full (rest from reference TRBV2 and TRBJ2-4): EPEVTQTPSHQVTQMGQEVILRCVPISNHLYFYWYRQILGQKVEFLVSFYNNEISEKSEIFDDQFSVERPDGSNFTLKIRSTKLEDSAMYFCASKGLGAKNIQYFGAGTRLSVL.

The J gene is TRBJ2-7, the V gene TRBV30, with D perhaps matching TRBD2 (5 bases). V was trimmed by 3 bases and J by 6 bases, leaving 15 bases between them. Germline loops: CDR1 GTSNPN, CDR2 SVGIG (reference sequence). This CDR3 spans 13 amino acids. CDR3: CAWSAGVPPEQYF. DNA of the CDR3: TGTGCCTGGAGCGCCGGGGTGCCGCCCGAGCAGTACTTC. Filled out from reference TRBV30 and TRBJ2-7, the complete variable domain reads SQTIHQWPATLVQPVGSPLSLECTVEGTSNPNLYWYRQAAGRGLQLLFYSVGIGQISSEVPQNLSASRPQDRQFILSSKKLLLSDSGFYLCAWSAGVPPEQYFGPGTRLTVT.

As DNA, the CDR3 is TGTGCCACCAGCAGAGCAGGGGGCAATCAGCCCCAGCATTTT. Protein sequence: CATSRAGGNQPQHF. The chain joins TRBV15 to TRBJ1-5, with D perhaps matching TRBD1 (6 bases). CDR1 and CDR2 (germline): LNHNV, YYDKDF (reference sequence). The CDR3 sequence is 14 residues long. The V end was cut by 1 base, the J end by 2 bases, with 6 bases between. The full variable domain, with the rest looked up from reference TRBV15 and TRBJ1-5, is DAMVIQNPRYQVTQFGKPVTLSCSQTLNHNVMYWYQQKSSQAPKLLFHYYDKDFNNEADTPDNFQSRRPNTSFCFLDIRSPGLGDTAMYLCATSRAGGNQPQHFGDGTRLSIL.

The rearrangement links TRBV29-1 to TRBJ2-1; 8 bases match TRBD2. With V trimmed by 3 bases and J by 9 bases, 4 bases remained unmatched. CDR3 length: 12 residues. The germline CDR1 and CDR2 sequences are SQVTM and ANQGSEA. The CDR3 DNA reads TGCAGCGTTGACGGAGCGGGAGTTGAGCAGTTCTTC. It codes for CSVDGAGVEQFF.

The J gene is TRBJ2-1, the V gene TRBV5-1, with TRBD1 matching over 7 bases. The J segment lost 3 bases and the V segment lost 4 bases, leaving 7 bases of the junction unmatched. This CDR3 spans 15 amino acids. Germline loops: CDR1 SGHRS, CDR2 YFSETQ. In DNA form, the CDR3 reads TGCGCCAGCAGCAGCACAGGGGAAGGCTACAATGAGCAGTTCTTC. Translated, it gives CASSSTGEGYNEQFF.

V is TRBV7-2 and J is TRBJ2-2, with 7 bases matching TRBD1. The CDR3 is made up of 17 amino acids. Germline V gene data show CDR1 as SGHTA and CDR2 as FQGNSA. V was clipped by 3 bases and J by 7 bases; unmatched bases: 14. DNA for the CDR3: TGTGCCAGCAGCTTTTCAGGGGGACCGAGGAAGGGCGGGGAGCTGTTTTTT. Translating gives CASSFSGGPRKGGELFF.

The chain recombines TRBV4-1 with TRBJ1-5; no firm D call. CDR1 is MGHRA and CDR2 is YSYEKL in the germline V gene. The CDR3 has 15 residues. V was clipped by 3 bases and J by 3 bases, with 12 bases between them. The CDR3 region has the DNA TGCGCCAGCAGCCATGCGGGCCTAATCAATCAGCCCCAGCATTTT. Translated, it gives CASSHAGLINQPQHF.

This chain connects TRBV4-2 to TRBJ2-1, with 9 bases aligning to TRBD2. V trimming: 0 bases; J trimming: 0 bases; junction bases outside the gene matches: 6. Germline CDR1 LGHNA, CDR2 YNFKEQ. The CDR3 runs 18 residues. Here the CDR3 reads CASSQDRALAGSYNEQFF. Here the CDR3 DNA reads TGTGCCAGCAGCCAAGACCGGGCACTAGCGGGCTCCTACAATGAGCAGTTCTTC.

The rearrangement joins TRBV27 to TRBJ2-5; 8 nucleotides align to TRBD1. The J call could be wrong; TRBJ2-7 is a better fit for the DNA end. The CDR3 runs 15 residues. Per germline, CDR1 MNHEY and CDR2 SMNVEV (reference sequence). The CDR3 reads CASSLSGTGLYEQYF. CDR3 bases: TGTGCCAGCAGTTTATCGGGGACAGGACTCTACGAGCAGTACTTC.

In its sample, this clone was seen a few times. This chain uses TRBV6-6 with TRBJ2-1, with 9 nucleotides matching TRBD1. The germline gives CDR1 MNHNY, CDR2 SVGAGI (reference sequence). The CDR3 spans 16 residues. Trimming at V came to 0 bases and at J to 5 bases, leaving 5 bases not matched to a gene. CDR3 coding DNA: TGTGCCAGCAGTTACTCTGGACAGGGGCGCCACAATGAGCAGTTCTTC. Its protein product is CASSYSGQGRHNEQFF.

This clone was observed a handful of times. The chain combines TRBV6-1 with TRBJ2-7; 8 bases are shared with TRBD2. Looked up from germline, CDR1 is MNHNS and CDR2 is SASEGT. V trimming: 5 bases; J trimming: 3 bases; junction bases outside the gene matches: 3. The CDR3 is 13 residues long. In nucleotides, the CDR3 is TGTGCCAGCAGTCCGGGACTAGGCTACGAGCAGTACTTC. Its protein is CASSPGLGYEQYF.

The gene calls are TRBV9 and TRBJ2-5, with 11 bases aligning to TRBD2. Germline loops: CDR1 SGDLS, CDR2 YYNGEE. V lost 3 bases to trimming and J lost 0 bases; unmatched junction nucleotides: 4. This CDR3 has 16 amino acids. The CDR3 coding sequence is TGTGCCAGCAGCGCCAGACTAGCGGGGTACCAAGAGACCCAGTACTTC. It specifies CASSARLAGYQETQYF.

In this sample, this clone turned up a few times. The chain carries TRBV18 and TRBJ1-5; TRBD1 aligns across 10 bases. The CDR3 sequence is 15 residues long. The trim removed 1 base at V and 5 bases at J, leaving 2 bases unmatched. Germline values: CDR1 KGHSH, CDR2 LQKENI. In DNA, the CDR3 is TGTGCCAGCTCACCACGACAGGGGGCCGATCAGCCCCAGCATTTT. This codes for CASSPRQGADQPQHF.

The chain links TRBV28 to TRBJ2-3, with 8 bases lining up with TRBD1. Germline CDR1 reads MDHEN; CDR2 reads SYDVKM. The V segment lost 3 bases and the J segment 4 bases; nucleotides outside the gene matches: 6. This CDR3 region has 15 residues. CDR3 loop: CASSFARQGPDTQYF. Here the CDR3 DNA reads TGTGCCAGCAGTTTCGCTCGACAGGGGCCAGATACGCAGTATTTT. Full variable domain (remainder filled in from reference TRBV28 and TRBJ2-3): DVKVTQSSRYLVKRTGEKVFLECVQDMDHENMFWYRQDPGLGLRLIYFSYDVKMKEKGDIPEGYSVSREKKERFSLILESASTNQTSMYLCASSFARQGPDTQYFGPGTRLTVL.

The chain links TRBV4-1 to TRBJ2-1; D uncertain. Germline values: CDR1 MGHRA, CDR2 YSYEKL. The CDR3 is 15 amino acids. Trimming cost V 0 bases and J 3 bases, with 9 bases left between them. The DNA of the CDR3 is TGCGCCAGCAGCCAAGATCCGGTTAACTACAATGAGCAGTTCTTC. It codes for CASSQDPVNYNEQFF.

The chain couples TRBV2 to TRBJ2-7, with D hard to call. CDR1 SNHLY and CDR2 FYNNEI come from the germline V gene. V was clipped by 5 bases and J by 7 bases, with 9 bases between them. The CDR3 runs to 11 residues. The CDR3 DNA reads TGTGCCAGCAGTTATCAACAGGAGCAGTACTTC. This translates into CASSYQQEQYF.

The chain combines TRBV11-3 with TRBJ2-7, with TRBD2 matching 12 bases. Losses at the gene ends were 5 bases for V and 5 bases for J; bases not matched to a gene: 7. The CDR3 has 15 residues. The V gene's germline CDR1 is SGHNT and CDR2 YENEEA. CDR3 in amino acids: CASSPRLAGVHEQYF. The CDR3 DNA follows: TGTGCCAGCAGCCCGCGACTAGCGGGAGTACACGAGCAGTACTTC.

This chain links TRBV2 with TRBJ2-6; 7 bases fit TRBD1. The germline CDR1 and CDR2 sequences are SNHLY and FYNNEI. V shed 4 bases, J shed 2 bases, and the junction held 8 bases outside the gene matches. The CDR3 contains 17 residues. The CDR3 is CASSAPRDRAGANVLTF. The CDR3 DNA reads TGTGCCAGCAGTGCACCGCGCGACAGGGCTGGGGCCAACGTCCTGACTTTC.

V and J are TRBV15 and TRBJ2-2; TRBD1 aligns across 8 bases. Germline trimming cut 8 bases from V and 6 bases from J; bases unmatched to any gene: 11. CDR1 is LNHNV, CDR2 YYDKDF, per germline (reference sequence). The CDR3 has 15 residues. DNA for the CDR3: TGTGCCACCGGCCTGGAGCAGGGGGCGTCCGGGGAGCTGTTTTTT. Translation: CATGLEQGASGELFF.

This clone was detected once. The chain is built from TRBV11-2 and TRBJ2-2; D ambiguous. Trimming took 2 bases from V and 0 from J, leaving 4 bases between them. The germline gives CDR1 SGHAT, CDR2 FQNNGV. This CDR3 spans 14 amino acids. CDR3 residues: CASSLFTNTGELFF. As DNA, the CDR3 is TGTGCCAGCAGCTTATTTACGAACACCGGGGAGCTGTTTTTT.

In this sample, this clone turned up once. The rearrangement links TRBV5-1 to TRBJ1-2; TRBD1 aligns across 8 bases. This CDR3 has 16 residues. Germline V lookup: CDR1 SGHRS, CDR2 YFSETQ. V was pared by 0 bases and J by 2 bases, with 6 bases of the junction left unmatched. CDR3 sequence: CASSLAGTGLNYGYTF. The CDR3 DNA reads TGCGCCAGCAGCTTGGCTGGGACAGGCCTCAACTATGGCTACACCTTC.

This chain links TRBV5-1 with TRBJ1-3, with TRBD1 as a possible D gene (5 bases). Trimming stripped 7 bases from V and 2 bases from J, with 10 bases between. Germline V CDR1 and CDR2: SGHRS, YFSETQ. The CDR3 contains 13 residues. The CDR3 here is CASGTGPGNTIYF. The CDR3 coding sequence is TGCGCCAGCGGTACAGGTCCTGGAAACACCATATATTTT.